A selection of T cell receptor beta chains follows, all from one sample in a study of blood T cell repertoires in COVID-19. Sequencing was performed with immunoSEQ multiplex PCR; in TCRdb, only in-frame clones are kept and a portion is missing. The top ten hold 3.5% of the sample, which has approximately 220,000 clones, 85% to 90% seen once. Sequenced sample: PBMCs or T cells enriched from blood (not recorded which). The receptors were gathered from a woman under 30 in a cohort exposed to, infected with or recovered from COVID-19 (not recorded which). Each CDR3 is given with its conserved first and last residue. Each record gives: V gene, J gene, D gene, clone size, CDR3 protein, CDR3 DNA. A D gene is named only where the DNA matches it firmly. Where a row states a size, it is once, few, many or the class of an expanded clone; other rows omit it.

v_call: TRBV18
j_call: TRBJ2-7
d_call: TRBD2
clone_size: -
cdr3_aa: CASSPPVGGAYEQYF
cdr3_nt: TGTGCCAGCTCACCACCGGTCGGGGGGGCCTACGAGCAGTACTTC

v_call: TRBV6-5
j_call: TRBJ2-3
d_call: -
clone_size: -
cdr3_aa: CASSYGQSTDTQYF
cdr3_nt: TGTGCCAGCAGTTACGGGCAGAGCACAGATACGCAGTATTTT

v_call: TRBV28
j_call: TRBJ2-1
d_call: TRBD1
clone_size: -
cdr3_aa: CASSLGGTGVKEQFF
cdr3_nt: TGTGCCAGCAGTTTAGGCGGGACAGGGGTAAAGGAGCAGTTCTTC

v_call: TRBV4-1
j_call: TRBJ2-3
d_call: -
clone_size: -
cdr3_aa: CASSQEGRGTDTQYF
cdr3_nt: TGCGCCAGCAGCCAAGAGGGCAGGGGAACAGATACGCAGTATTTT

v_call: TRBV29-1
j_call: TRBJ2-7
d_call: -
clone_size: -
cdr3_aa: CSVEGDSYEQYF
cdr3_nt: TGCAGCGTTGAGGGAGATTCCTACGAGCAGTACTTC

v_call: TRBV24-1
j_call: TRBJ2-4
d_call: TRBD2
clone_size: -
cdr3_aa: CATSDLPDSGVAKNIQYF
cdr3_nt: TGTGCCACCAGTGATCTACCCGATAGCGGGGTAGCCAAAAACATTCAGTACTTC

v_call: TRBV5-1
j_call: TRBJ2-3
d_call: -
clone_size: -
cdr3_aa: CASSPAEWDTQYF
cdr3_nt: TGCGCCAGCAGCCCAGCGGAGTGGGATACGCAGTATTTT

v_call: TRBV7-3
j_call: TRBJ2-1
d_call: -
clone_size: -
cdr3_aa: CASSLTAAGRGNEQFF
cdr3_nt: TGTGCCAGCAGCTTAACCGCGGCGGGACGGGGCAATGAGCAGTTCTTC

v_call: TRBV28
j_call: TRBJ1-2
d_call: TRBD1
clone_size: -
cdr3_aa: CASSFQTGKPYGYTF
cdr3_nt: TGTGCCAGCAGTTTCCAGACAGGGAAACCCTATGGCTACACCTTC

v_call: TRBV28
j_call: TRBJ1-5
d_call: -
clone_size: -
cdr3_aa: CASSPEGYSNQPQHF
cdr3_nt: TGTGCCAGCAGTCCGGAGGGTTATAGCAATCAGCCCCAGCATTTT

v_call: TRBV5-1
j_call: TRBJ2-5
d_call: -
clone_size: -
cdr3_aa: CASSPGTAGETQYF
cdr3_nt: TGCGCCAGCAGCCCCGGGACAGCGGGTGAGACCCAGTACTTC

v_call: TRBV9
j_call: TRBJ1-5
d_call: TRBD1
clone_size: -
cdr3_aa: CASSPQGEFNQPQHF
cdr3_nt: TGTGCCAGCAGCCCCCAGGGGGAGTTCAATCAGCCCCAGCATTTT

v_call: TRBV24-1
j_call: TRBJ2-1
d_call: TRBD2
clone_size: -
cdr3_aa: CATSDFPLAGGLNEQFF
cdr3_nt: TGTGCCACCAGTGATTTCCCACTAGCGGGAGGGCTCAATGAGCAGTTCTTC

v_call: TRBV19
j_call: TRBJ1-2
d_call: -
clone_size: -
cdr3_aa: CASRTEDAGASGYTF
cdr3_nt: TGTGCCAGTAGGACCGAGGATGCGGGGGCCAGTGGCTACACCTTC

v_call: TRBV24-1
j_call: TRBJ2-1
d_call: -
clone_size: once
cdr3_aa: CATSDSRTPYNEQFF
cdr3_nt: TGTGCCACCAGTGATAGTAGGACTCCCTACAATGAGCAGTTCTTC

v_call: TRBV7-6
j_call: TRBJ1-3
d_call: -
clone_size: -
cdr3_aa: CASSLAPPGSGNTIYF
cdr3_nt: TGTGCCAGCAGCTTAGCCCCGCCGGGCTCTGGAAACACCATATATTTT

v_call: TRBV27
j_call: TRBJ2-3
d_call: -
clone_size: -
cdr3_aa: CASSPRRGPSTDTQYF
cdr3_nt: TGTGCCAGCAGCCCAAGGCGGGGACCTAGCACAGATACGCAGTATTTT

v_call: TRBV11-3
j_call: TRBJ2-3
d_call: TRBD2
clone_size: -
cdr3_aa: CASSDRTSGGPSTDTQYF
cdr3_nt: TGTGCCAGCAGCGATCGGACTAGCGGGGGACCTAGCACAGATACGCAGTATTTT

v_call: TRBV3-1/TRBV3-2
j_call: TRBJ2-2
d_call: TRBD2
clone_size: -
cdr3_aa: CATRAGEGTGELFF
cdr3_nt: TGTGCCACCCGAGCGGGGGAGGGAACCGGGGAGCTGTTTTTT

v_call: TRBV6-5
j_call: TRBJ1-1
d_call: -
clone_size: -
cdr3_aa: CASSYGVPGRTEAFF
cdr3_nt: TGTGCCAGCAGTTACGGGGTGCCTGGGAGGACTGAAGCTTTCTTT

v_call: TRBV28
j_call: TRBJ1-2
d_call: -
clone_size: once
cdr3_aa: CASSSAQAGENYGYTF
cdr3_nt: TGTGCCAGCAGTTCCGCCCAGGCAGGGGAAAACTATGGCTACACCTTC

v_call: TRBV5-4
j_call: TRBJ1-2
d_call: TRBD1
clone_size: once
cdr3_aa: CASSYGTGEGIDDGYTF
cdr3_nt: TGTGCCAGCAGCTATGGGACAGGCGAGGGGATAGATGATGGCTACACCTTC

v_call: TRBV7-8
j_call: TRBJ1-2
d_call: -
clone_size: -
cdr3_aa: CASSLSVGGIGYGYTF
cdr3_nt: TGTGCCAGCAGCTTATCAGTCGGGGGTATAGGTTATGGCTACACCTTC

v_call: TRBV30
j_call: TRBJ1-5
d_call: -
clone_size: -
cdr3_aa: CAWSVRGGQPQHF
cdr3_nt: TGTGCCTGGAGTGTACGGGGGGGGCAGCCCCAGCATTTT

v_call: TRBV5-1
j_call: TRBJ1-1
d_call: -
clone_size: -
cdr3_aa: CVSSLVENTEAFF
cdr3_nt: TGCGTCAGCAGCTTAGTAGAGAACACTGAAGCTTTCTTT

v_call: TRBV3-1/TRBV3-2
j_call: TRBJ1-2
d_call: -
clone_size: -
cdr3_aa: CASSQDRTARGYTF
cdr3_nt: TGTGCCAGCAGCCAAGATCGGACAGCCAGGGGCTACACCTTC

v_call: TRBV5-1
j_call: TRBJ2-5
d_call: -
clone_size: -
cdr3_aa: CASSGLREGTQYF
cdr3_nt: TGCGCCAGCAGCGGGCTCCGTGAAGGGACCCAGTACTTC

v_call: TRBV19
j_call: TRBJ2-2
d_call: -
clone_size: -
cdr3_aa: CASKDRRNTGELFF
cdr3_nt: TGTGCCAGTAAAGACAGGAGGAACACCGGGGAGCTGTTTTTT

v_call: TRBV30
j_call: TRBJ2-7
d_call: -
clone_size: -
cdr3_aa: CAWGTTGVGEQYF
cdr3_nt: TGTGCCTGGGGGACAACGGGGGTCGGGGAGCAGTACTTC

v_call: TRBV11-2
j_call: TRBJ1-3
d_call: -
clone_size: -
cdr3_aa: CASSSGRSGNTIYF
cdr3_nt: TGTGCCAGCAGTTCCGGTCGGTCGGGAAACACCATATATTTT

v_call: TRBV18
j_call: TRBJ2-3
d_call: -
clone_size: -
cdr3_aa: CASSPSPPGATDTQYF
cdr3_nt: TGTGCCAGCTCACCATCACCCCCGGGTGCCACAGATACGCAGTATTTT

v_call: TRBV7-2
j_call: TRBJ1-4
d_call: -
clone_size: -
cdr3_aa: CASSSPGGSEKLFF
cdr3_nt: TGTGCCAGCAGTTCTCCGGGGGGGAGTGAAAAACTGTTTTTT

v_call: TRBV4-2
j_call: TRBJ1-2
d_call: -
clone_size: -
cdr3_aa: CASSQDGPAITFGYTF
cdr3_nt: TGTGCCAGCAGCCAAGATGGGCCGGCGATAACTTTCGGCTACACCTTC

v_call: TRBV7-8
j_call: TRBJ1-5
d_call: TRBD1
clone_size: -
cdr3_aa: CASRRTGGNRPQHF
cdr3_nt: TGTGCCAGCAGACGGACAGGGGGGAATCGGCCCCAGCATTTT

v_call: TRBV5-1
j_call: TRBJ1-1
d_call: -
clone_size: -
cdr3_aa: CASSLAAGALFKTEAFF
cdr3_nt: TGCGCCAGCAGCTTGGCCGCAGGGGCGCTTTTTAAGACTGAAGCTTTCTTT

v_call: TRBV6-5
j_call: TRBJ1-1
d_call: -
clone_size: few
cdr3_aa: CASLPGGAHTEAFF
cdr3_nt: TGTGCCAGCCTCCCTGGTGGGGCCCACACTGAAGCTTTCTTT

v_call: TRBV10-3
j_call: TRBJ1-2
d_call: -
clone_size: -
cdr3_aa: CAISESDGRTNYGYTF
cdr3_nt: TGTGCCATCAGTGAGTCGGACGGGAGGACGAACTATGGCTACACCTTC

v_call: TRBV7-3
j_call: TRBJ1-2
d_call: -
clone_size: -
cdr3_aa: CASSLGRGDYGYTF
cdr3_nt: TGTGCCAGCAGCTTGGGGCGGGGCGACTATGGCTACACCTTC

v_call: TRBV12-3/TRBV12-4
j_call: TRBJ2-1
d_call: -
clone_size: -
cdr3_aa: CASASYNEQFF
cdr3_nt: TGTGCCAGCGCTAGCTACAATGAGCAGTTCTTC

v_call: TRBV11-3
j_call: TRBJ2-1
d_call: TRBD1
clone_size: -
cdr3_aa: CASSPRGSDEQFF
cdr3_nt: TGTGCCAGCAGCCCCAGGGGGTCGGATGAGCAGTTCTTC

v_call: TRBV30
j_call: TRBJ2-1
d_call: -
clone_size: once
cdr3_aa: CAWSNRDSQFF
cdr3_nt: TGTGCCTGGAGCAACCGGGACTCGCAGTTCTTC

v_call: TRBV15
j_call: TRBJ2-1
d_call: TRBD2
clone_size: -
cdr3_aa: CATSIRVAGDYNEQFF
cdr3_nt: TGTGCCACCAGCATTCGCGTAGCGGGGGATTACAATGAGCAGTTCTTC

v_call: TRBV3-1/TRBV3-2
j_call: TRBJ2-3
d_call: -
clone_size: -
cdr3_aa: CASSQEDSYTDTQYF
cdr3_nt: TGTGCCAGCAGCCAAGAGGACTCTTACACAGATACGCAGTATTTT

v_call: TRBV19
j_call: TRBJ2-2
d_call: TRBD1
clone_size: -
cdr3_aa: CASSSQGTNTGELFF
cdr3_nt: TGTGCCAGTAGTTCACAGGGGACGAACACCGGGGAGCTGTTTTTT

v_call: TRBV5-4
j_call: TRBJ2-5
d_call: TRBD2
clone_size: -
cdr3_aa: CASSLQGLAGRQETQYF
cdr3_nt: TGTGCCAGCAGCTTGCAAGGACTAGCGGGGCGCCAAGAGACCCAGTACTTC

v_call: TRBV7-9
j_call: TRBJ1-2
d_call: TRBD1
clone_size: -
cdr3_aa: CASSLDGLLGQGYGYTF
cdr3_nt: TGTGCCAGCAGCTTAGATGGATTGTTAGGACAGGGCTATGGCTACACCTTC

v_call: TRBV14
j_call: TRBJ1-1
d_call: -
clone_size: -
cdr3_aa: CASSQGGGEAFF
cdr3_nt: TGTGCCAGCAGCCAAGGGGGAGGTGAAGCTTTCTTT

v_call: TRBV9
j_call: TRBJ2-2
d_call: -
clone_size: -
cdr3_aa: CASTDPGANTGELFF
cdr3_nt: TGTGCCAGCACCGACCCTGGAGCGAACACCGGGGAGCTGTTTTTT

v_call: TRBV5-1
j_call: TRBJ2-1
d_call: TRBD1
clone_size: -
cdr3_aa: CASSLLGGNTEQFF
cdr3_nt: TGCGCCAGCAGCTTGCTAGGGGGCAACACTGAGCAGTTCTTC

v_call: TRBV28
j_call: TRBJ2-1
d_call: TRBD1
clone_size: once
cdr3_aa: CASSFPGTGGRPYNEQFF
cdr3_nt: TGTGCCAGCAGTTTTCCTGGAACAGGGGGCCGGCCTTACAATGAGCAGTTCTTC

v_call: TRBV5-5
j_call: TRBJ1-3
d_call: -
clone_size: -
cdr3_aa: CASSLRSGNTIYF
cdr3_nt: TGTGCCAGCAGCTTGCGGTCCGGAAACACCATATATTTT

v_call: TRBV11-1
j_call: TRBJ1-6
d_call: TRBD1
clone_size: -
cdr3_aa: CASSSTGSYNSPLHF
cdr3_nt: TGTGCCAGCAGCTCGACAGGGTCCTATAATTCACCCCTCCACTTT

v_call: TRBV7-7
j_call: TRBJ2-5
d_call: TRBD1
clone_size: -
cdr3_aa: CASSQSRGIETQYF
cdr3_nt: TGTGCTAGCAGCCAATCCAGGGGGATCGAGACCCAGTACTTC

v_call: TRBV29-1
j_call: TRBJ1-1
d_call: -
clone_size: -
cdr3_aa: CSVGGVTEAFF
cdr3_nt: TGCAGCGTCGGGGGGGTCACTGAAGCTTTCTTT

v_call: TRBV12-3/TRBV12-4
j_call: TRBJ1-5
d_call: -
clone_size: -
cdr3_aa: CASRPTEDQPQHF
cdr3_nt: TGTGCCAGCAGACCGACGGAGGATCAGCCCCAGCATTTT

v_call: TRBV6-6
j_call: TRBJ1-2
d_call: TRBD1
clone_size: few
cdr3_aa: CASSYGEQGAYGYTF
cdr3_nt: TGTGCCAGCAGTTACGGGGAACAGGGGGCCTATGGCTACACCTTC

v_call: TRBV9
j_call: TRBJ2-2
d_call: TRBD2
clone_size: -
cdr3_aa: CASSLRLAGTGELFF
cdr3_nt: TGTGCCAGCAGCTTACGACTAGCGGGGACCGGGGAGCTGTTTTTT

v_call: TRBV5-1
j_call: TRBJ1-4
d_call: -
clone_size: many
cdr3_aa: CASRRQPNEKLFF
cdr3_nt: TGCGCCAGCAGACGACAGCCTAATGAAAAACTGTTTTTT

v_call: TRBV9
j_call: TRBJ2-2
d_call: -
clone_size: -
cdr3_aa: CASSVGLPLDTGELFF
cdr3_nt: TGTGCCAGCAGCGTAGGCTTACCCTTAGACACCGGGGAGCTGTTTTTT